This T cell receptor beta chain was sequenced in a study of shared clonotypes between healthy human individuals. The study's findings and limits: As a rule, naive subsets had a larger estimated richness than memory subsets. Only blood was sampled, and tissue TCR repertoires likely differ from blood ones.

Concerning this clone: Its antigen is undetermined.

Each PCR replicate from the sorted subsets contained around 0.2 ug DNA, which is 25,000 to 30,000 T cell genomes. Profiling relied on immunoSEQ multiplex PCR, and the TCRdb table lists in-frame clones only, not all of them. Found here are about 120,000 clones, around two thirds of them singletons; the top ten hold approximately 25%. This TCR derives from a woman between 25 and 40 years old in good health. Specimen: memory CD8+ T cells sorted from blood. Subset reported: CD45RO+ cells pooled with CCR7-negative TemRA cells.

CDR3 sequence reads: CASSLDQREFVYNEQFF. CDR3 in DNA: TGTGCCAGCAGCTTAGACCAGCGGGAGTTTGTCTACAATGAGCAGTTCTTC. The chain recombines TRBV7-6 with TRBJ2-1; 8 bases line up with TRBD2. Losses at the gene ends were 1 base for V and 3 bases for J; bases not matched to a gene: 8. The CDR3 is 17 residues long. Germline V gives CDR1 SGHVS, CDR2 FNYEAQ.